This T cell receptor (beta chain) was sequenced for a study of vaccination effects on CD4 cells after COVID-19. Assay used: immunoSEQ multiplex PCR; TCRdb lists only in-frame clones, some missing. Here the sample spans some 77,000 clones, roughly 72% being singletons. CDR1 SGHNT and CDR2 YYREEE come from the germline V gene (reference sequence). V was cut by 0 bases and J by 1 base, with 10 bases left in between. The CDR3 covers 15 residues. The ViraFEST assay expanded antigen-specific CD4+ T cells with viral peptide pools before sequencing. Culturing for 10 days preceded CD4+ T cell isolation. Absence of prior SARS-CoV-2 infection characterized the vaccine recipients, who showed negative nucleocapsid antibodies. With respect to this clone: Antigen unknown.

This sequence was found in a human donor who received a COVID-19 vaccine. The source was CD4+ T cells from PBMCs cultured with HCoV-OC43 spike peptides, collected before COVID-19 vaccination. Subset of the sample: HCoV-OC43 spike overlapping peptide pool stimulation. The chain couples TRBV5-4 to TRBJ1-1; unclear D gene. The CDR3, as DNA: TGTGCCAGCAGCTTGGCGACTACGGGGAACACTGAAGCTTTCTTT. Its translation: CASSLATTGNTEAFF.